These T cell receptor beta chains were read from a single sample in a study of identical twins. TCRdb independently ran MiXCR on the 5' RACE reads; one entry per CDR3 protein. The profile shows 750,000 to 950,000 distinct CDR3 sequences, 12% of them singletons. The same sample was also used in a study of yellow fever vaccine responses in identical twins.

Sequencing input: PBMCs. Source of these receptors: a woman younger than 30 in good health. Each CDR3 is given with its conserved first and last residue. D genes are given only for firm matches. Expanded clones get a size class; other rows say once, few or many, or leave the size out.

j_call | clone_size | d_call | v_call | cdr3_nt | cdr3_aa
TRBJ2-7 | - | - | TRBV4-1 | TGCGCCAGCAGCCGCAAACAGGGTGACGAGCAGTACTTC | CASSRKQGDEQYF
TRBJ2-3 | - | - | TRBV10-3 | TGTGCCATCAGTCAGACTAAAAGCACAGATACGCAGTATTTT | CAISQTKSTDTQYF
TRBJ2-3 | few | - | TRBV19 | TGTGCCAGTAGTGGGGGGGCGGGATTCACAGATACGCAGTATTTT | CASSGGAGFTDTQYF
TRBJ2-5 | few | TRBD2 | TRBV11-2 | TGTGCCAGCAGCTCCAGGGGGGGACTAGCAGGCGAGACCCAGTACTTC | CASSSRGGLAGETQYF
TRBJ2-1 | many | TRBD1 | TRBV6-5 | TGTGCCAGCAGTTCGACAGGGCTTTCCTACAATGAGCAGTTCTTC | CASSSTGLSYNEQFF
TRBJ2-7 | once | - | TRBV10-3 | TGTGCCATCACCCAGGGAGCGGGCCTCTCCTACGAGCAGTACTTC | CAITQGAGLSYEQYF
TRBJ2-1 | few | - | TRBV2 | TGTGCCAGCAGCTGGACATATGAGCAGTTCTTC | CASSWTYEQFF
TRBJ2-1 | many | TRBD2 | TRBV5-1 | TGCGCCAGCAGCTCGAGCGGGAGCTTCTACAATGAGCAGTTCTTC | CASSSSGSFYNEQFF
TRBJ2-3 | - | TRBD2 | TRBV20-1 | TGCAGTGCTCGGCGGGGGGCTTTGACAGATACGCAGTATTTT | CSARRGALTDTQYF
TRBJ2-7 | few | TRBD1 | TRBV28 | TGTGCCAGCAGAACCTCGGGACAGTTGTACGAGCAGTACTTC | CASRTSGQLYEQYF
TRBJ2-1 | - | TRBD2 | TRBV6-5 | TGTGCCAGCAGCTACGGACTAGCGGGGGTCTACAATGAGCAGTTCTTC | CASSYGLAGVYNEQFF
TRBJ2-1 | few | TRBD2 | TRBV7-2 | TGTGCCAGCAGCAAGGGACTAGCGGGGGGGCGTAATGAGCAGTTCTTC | CASSKGLAGGRNEQFF
TRBJ2-1 | - | - | TRBV27 | TGTGCCAGCAGTTTATCGAAGGCCGGGAACGAGCAGTTCTTC | CASSLSKAGNEQFF
TRBJ2-5 | few | - | TRBV12-3/TRBV12-4 | TGTGCCAGCAGCCTGGGGCTTTCGGAGACCCAGTACTTC | CASSLGLSETQYF
TRBJ2-5 | - | TRBD2 | TRBV7-6 | TGTGCCAGCAGCTTACCTCGTGCTAGCGGGGAAGAGACCCAGTACTTC | CASSLPRASGEETQYF
TRBJ2-1 | once | TRBD1 | TRBV6-2/TRBV6-3 | TGTGCCAGCAGTCTCAGCAGGGGGTATACCAATGAGCAGTTCTTC | CASSLSRGYTNEQFF
TRBJ2-7 | few | TRBD1 | TRBV11-1 | TGTGCCAGCAGACGAACGGGACAGGGTTCCTACGAGCAGTACTTC | CASRRTGQGSYEQYF
TRBJ2-5 | few | - | TRBV7-2 | TGTGCCAGCAGACTGTCCGACGGACGGGTGGAGACCCAGTACTTC | CASRLSDGRVETQYF
TRBJ1-3 | - | - | TRBV5-1 | TGCGCCAGCAGCCCGTCGACCTACGGGGGAGGTGGAAACACCATATATTTT | CASSPSTYGGGGNTIYF
TRBJ2-1 | few | TRBD2 | TRBV5-6 | TGTGCCAGCAGCTTTGGGACTAGCGGGGGCTACAATGAGCAGTTCTTC | CASSFGTSGGYNEQFF
TRBJ2-3 | - | - | TRBV7-9 | TGTGCCAGCAGTCACCCGGGCAAAGAGGGGAACACAGATACGCAGTATTTT | CASSHPGKEGNTDTQYF
TRBJ1-1 | many | TRBD1 | TRBV5-1 | TGCGCCAGCACCCCAGGGGGCACTGAAGCTTTCTTT | CASTPGGTEAFF
TRBJ2-5 | - | - | TRBV27 | TGTGCCAGCAGTTTAAGGAGCCCTAAAAGGGAGACCCAGTACTTC | CASSLRSPKRETQYF
TRBJ2-1 | few | - | TRBV20-1 | TGCAGTGCTAGAGAGGGAGCGGGCCTTATCAGCCCTCCAGTGCAGTTCTTC | CSAREGAGLISPPVQFF
TRBJ2-7 | - | - | TRBV15 | TGTGCCACCAGCCGCGAAGGGGTGGGGATTTACGAGCAGTACTTC | CATSREGVGIYEQYF
TRBJ2-3 | few | TRBD1 | TRBV9 | TGTGCCAGCAGCGAGAGGACAGGGTTTGGAGATACGCAGTATTTT | CASSERTGFGDTQYF
TRBJ2-3 | - | TRBD2 | TRBV6-5 | TGTGCCAGCAGTTACCCCTCTAGCGGGAGCACAGATACGCAGTATTTT | CASSYPSSGSTDTQYF
TRBJ1-3 | - | - | TRBV10-3 | TGTGCCATCAGTGACCAGACACTCTCTGGAAACACCATATATTTT | CAISDQTLSGNTIYF
TRBJ2-1 | many | TRBD2 | TRBV29-1 | TGCAGCGTTGCTAGCGGGAGGGCCTCGAAGGATGAGCAGTTCTTC | CSVASGRASKDEQFF
TRBJ2-2 | - | - | TRBV11-2 | TGTGCCAGCAGCTTAGATATCTGGCCCGGGGAGCTGTTTTTT | CASSLDIWPGELFF
TRBJ2-3 | - | TRBD1 | TRBV7-9 | TGTGCCAGCAGAAAGACCGGGACAGGGGTCCCAGATACGCAGTATTTT | CASRKTGTGVPDTQYF
TRBJ2-3 | few | - | TRBV29-1 | TGCAGCGTACACGGTGGGAGAGGCGGCACAGATACGCAGTATTTT | CSVHGGRGGTDTQYF
TRBJ1-1 | - | TRBD1 | TRBV6-2/TRBV6-3 | TGTGCCAGCAACGGACAGGGGGCTGAAGCTTTCTTT | CASNGQGAEAFF
TRBJ2-1 | many | TRBD2 | TRBV7-2 | TGTGCCAGCAGCTTAAGGTCAGCTAGCGGGGGGCTTGAGCAGTTCTTC | CASSLRSASGGLEQFF
TRBJ2-3 | - | - | TRBV3-1 | TGTGCCAGCAGCCAAGGTACAGGTCAAGTAGATACGCAGTATTTT | CASSQGTGQVDTQYF
TRBJ2-7 | - | TRBD1 | TRBV5-1 | TGCGCCAGCCGCCTGGGGACAGGGGGATATGAGCAGTACTTC | CASRLGTGGYEQYF
TRBJ2-2 | few | - | TRBV18 | TGTGCCAGCTCACCAAATGGGGCAGTGAACACCGGGGAGCTGTTTTTT | CASSPNGAVNTGELFF
TRBJ2-5 | - | - | TRBV20-1 | TGCAGTGCTGGGGAGGGGGGGTTCGAAGAGACCCAGTACTTC | CSAGEGGFEETQYF
TRBJ2-2 | - | - | TRBV13 | TGTGCCAGCAGCTTAGGGCTCGGGGACACCGGGGAGCTGTTTTTT | CASSLGLGDTGELFF
TRBJ2-7 | - | - | TRBV28 | TGTGCCAGCACGGCAGGGCACGAGCAGTACTTC | CASTAGHEQYF
TRBJ2-1 | many | - | TRBV9 | TGTGCCAGCAGCGTAGGAATGGGCCTCCATGAGCAGTTCTTC | CASSVGMGLHEQFF
TRBJ2-1 | few | - | TRBV28 | TGTGCCAGCAGAAACGGACAAAGCTCCTACAATGAGCAGTTCTTC | CASRNGQSSYNEQFF
TRBJ2-3 | few | TRBD1 | TRBV18 | TGTGCCAGCTCACCATTGGGGACAGCTAGCACAGATACGCAGTATTTT | CASSPLGTASTDTQYF
TRBJ1-5 | - | - | TRBV6-6 | TGTGCCAGCAGTTCAACCGGGACACGAAATCAGCCCCAGCATTTT | CASSSTGTRNQPQHF
TRBJ2-3 | few | - | TRBV27 | TGTGCCAGCAGGACGACGGACTCCCATACAGATACGCAGTATTTT | CASRTTDSHTDTQYF
TRBJ2-3 | - | TRBD2 | TRBV2 | TGTGCCAGCACGTCTCGGGGTAAACTAGCGGGGCCTGCAGATACGCAGTATTTT | CASTSRGKLAGPADTQYF
TRBJ2-1 | - | TRBD1 | TRBV28 | TGTGCCAGCAGTTGGGGGGGATACAGGGGGCGCAGAAGGACCAATGAGCAGTTCTTC | CASSWGGYRGRRRTNEQFF
TRBJ2-3 | few | TRBD2 | TRBV9 | TGTGCCAGCAGCGTAGCTCGGCTAGCGGGAGGAGGAACAGATACGCAGTATTTT | CASSVARLAGGGTDTQYF
TRBJ2-7 | - | - | TRBV10-3 | TGTGCCATCAGTGAACTAGGCCTCTCCTACGAGCAGTACTTC | CAISELGLSYEQYF
TRBJ1-4 | many | - | TRBV12-3/TRBV12-4 | TGTGCCAGCAGTGCGGTTGAAAAACTGTTTTTT | CASSAVEKLFF
TRBJ2-2 | many | - | TRBV11-2 | TGTGCCAGCAGTTTCCTGGACAAGTCGAACACCGGGGAGCTGTTTTTT | CASSFLDKSNTGELFF
TRBJ2-2 | - | - | TRBV29-1 | TGCAGCGTTGAAGTCGAAGGGCGGTGGGAGCTGTTTTTT | CSVEVEGRWELFF
TRBJ2-1 | few | TRBD2 | TRBV10-3 | TGTGCCATCAGAGACGCGACTAGCGGGAGGGCCGGGAATGAGCAGTTCTTC | CAIRDATSGRAGNEQFF